Following are 3 T cell receptor beta chains from one sample sequenced in a study of OX40 agonist ivuxolimab in advanced cancers. Clones were sequenced by immunoSEQ multiplex PCR, and TCRdb holds only the in-frame ones, with some missing. The sample has roughly 53,000 clones, more than 85% seen once. The specimen was CD4+ or CD8+ T cells sorted from blood, collected in a trial of the OX40 agonist ivuxolimab. All receptors derive from an adult with an advanced solid tumor such as melanoma, head and neck, liver or kidney cancer.

This sequence joins TRBV28 and TRBJ2-1, with TRBD2 matching over 7 bases. CDR1 is MDHEN, CDR2 SYDVKM, per germline. V lost 5 bases and J lost 4; bases outside the gene matches: 8. This CDR3 region has 15 residues. The CDR3, as DNA: TGTGCCAGCAGTCCCGGGACTAAAGGTTACAATGAGCAGTTCTTC. Translation gives CASSPGTKGYNEQFF. The complete variable domain, with remaining parts taken from reference TRBV28 and TRBJ2-1, reads DVKVTQSSRYLVKRTGEKVFLECVQDMDHENMFWYRQDPGLGLRLIYFSYDVKMKEKGDIPEGYSVSREKKERFSLILESASTNQTSMYLCASSPGTKGYNEQFFGPGTRLTVL.

This chain joins TRBV13 and TRBJ1-2; D might be TRBD1 (5 bases). Germline loops: CDR1 PRHDT, CDR2 FYEKMQ (reference sequence). V lost 5 bases and J lost 2, with 15 bases in between. The CDR3 spans 15 residues. The chain's CDR3 is CASSQSPGENYGYTF. The CDR3 DNA reads as TGTGCCAGCAGCCAAAGCCCGGGGGAAAACTATGGCTACACCTTC.

The CDR3 coding sequence is TGTGCCAGCAGCCCTCCTCTTTGGGGGAACACTGAAGCTTTCTTT. Amino acids: CASSPPLWGNTEAFF. The chain has TRBV28 and TRBJ1-1; D not certain. Between the trimmed V and J ends, which lost 6 bases and 1 base, there was a span of 15 bases. Germline V gives CDR1 MDHEN, CDR2 SYDVKM. CDR3 size: 15 residues. Full variable domain (missing parts from reference TRBV28 and TRBJ1-1): DVKVTQSSRYLVKRTGEKVFLECVQDMDHENMFWYRQDPGLGLRLIYFSYDVKMKEKGDIPEGYSVSREKKERFSLILESASTNQTSMYLCASSPPLWGNTEAFFGQGTRLTVV.